What follows are 3 T cell receptor beta chains derived from one specimen sequenced in a study of blood T cell repertoires in COVID-19. Only in-frame clones appear in the TCRdb table, and some are missing; sequencing was by immunoSEQ multiplex PCR. This table holds 95,000 to 150,000 clones, about 80% found once. The sample comprised peripheral blood. All receptors come from a woman between 50 and 59 years old with acute or convalescent COVID-19.

The chain employs TRBV5-1 and TRBJ2-7; 8 nucleotides match TRBD2. CDR3 length: 13 residues. Germline trimming cut 3 bases from V and 5 bases from J; bases unmatched to any gene: 4. Germline V gene data show CDR1 as SGHRS and CDR2 as YFSETQ. CDR3 sequence: CASSSGGADEQYF. CDR3 sequence (DNA): TGCGCCAGCAGCTCCGGGGGGGCGGACGAGCAGTACTTC.

The chain joins TRBV7-9 to TRBJ1-4; 10 nucleotides agree with TRBD1. J gave up 8 bases and V 5 bases, and 8 bases lay outside the gene matches. The CDR3 is 15 amino acids. Germline V CDR1 and CDR2: SEHNR, FQNEAQ (reference sequence). CDR3 DNA sequence: TGTGCCAGCAGCGCACTAGGGACAGGGGAAGAAAAACTGTTTTTT. This codes for CASSALGTGEEKLFF.

This sequence joins TRBV2 and TRBJ2-7, with D uncertain. Trimming stripped 6 bases from V and 0 bases from J, with 15 bases between. The CDR3 length is 15 residues. Germline-derived CDR1 and CDR2 are SNHLY and FYNNEI. The CDR3 loop is CASSETLNSSYEQYF. As DNA, the CDR3 is TGTGCCAGCAGCGAAACTCTAAACAGCTCCTACGAGCAGTACTTC.